The 19 T cell receptor beta chains in this list originate from one sample, sequenced in a study of blood T cell repertoires in COVID-19. Method: immunoSEQ multiplex PCR; TCRdb's copy keeps in-frame clones and lacks some. Here the sample spans fewer than 85,000 clones, 90% to 95% being singletons. What was sequenced was peripheral blood. Receptors were obtained from a human donor in a cohort sampled during active COVID-19.

The chain uses TRBV3-1 (or the pseudogene TRBV3-2) and TRBJ2-1; 8 bases are a match to TRBD2. CDR1 and CDR2 (germline): LGHDT, YNNKEL (reference sequence). This CDR3 is 14 amino acids long. Trimming at V came to 1 base and at J to 7 bases, leaving 3 bases not matched to a gene. The CDR3 DNA reads as TGTGCCAGCAGCCAAGCCGGGGGGGGAAATGAGCAGTTCTTC. It specifies CASSQAGGGNEQFF.

This clone was seen just once. This rearrangement joins TRBV5-4 to TRBJ1-6; D is possibly TRBD1 (6 bases). Germline loops: CDR1 SGHNT, CDR2 YYREEE (reference sequence). Between the trimmed V and J ends, which lost 4 bases and 0 bases, there was a span of 14 bases. The CDR3 is 17 amino acids. CDR3 sequence: CASSDRQESSYNSPLHF. The CDR3 DNA reads TGTGCCAGCAGCGACCGACAGGAAAGCTCCTATAATTCACCCCTCCACTTT. Together with reference TRBV5-4 and TRBJ1-6, the CDR3 gives the full variable domain: ETGVTQSPTHLIKTRGQQVTLRCSSQSGHNTVSWYQQALGQGPQFIFQYYREEENGRGNFPPRFSGLQFPNYSSELNVNALELDDSALYLCASSDRQESSYNSPLHFGNGTRLTVT.

The chain uses TRBV7-8 and TRBJ2-7, with D perhaps TRBD2 (5 bases). The CDR3 loop spans 12 amino acids. Germline assignment: CDR1 SGHVS and CDR2 FQNEAQ. V gave up 8 bases and J gave up 6 bases, with 14 bases separating them. CDR3: CASEGSLGEQYF. DNA for the CDR3: TGTGCCAGCGAGGGCTCCCTAGGCGAGCAGTACTTC.

The chain recombines TRBV4-2 with TRBJ2-6; unclear D gene. The CDR3 is 16 residues long. The V end lost 0 bases, the J end lost 0 bases, and 6 bases lay between the germline ends. In germline, CDR1 is LGHNA, CDR2 YNFKEQ. The CDR3: CASSQDGFSGANVLTF. CDR3 bases: TGTGCCAGCAGCCAAGACGGTTTCTCTGGGGCCAACGTCCTGACTTTC.

The V gene is TRBV11-2, the J gene TRBJ1-1, with 10 positions matching TRBD1. The CDR3 covers 15 residues. Germline lookup yields CDR1 SGHAT and CDR2 FQNNGV. After removal of 4 bases from V and 4 bases from J, the junction contained 6 bases not matched to a gene. CDR3 DNA sequence: TGTGCCAGCAGCTCGGGACAGGGGATGGGCACTGAAGCTTTCTTT. Its protein product is CASSSGQGMGTEAFF.

This chain links TRBV5-8 with TRBJ2-1; D is possibly TRBD2 (7 bases). The CDR3 consists of 16 residues. Trimming left V 0 bases short and J 4 bases short, with 14 bases between. The V gene's germline CDR1 is SGHTS and CDR2 YDEGEE. In nucleotides, the CDR3 is TGTGCCAGCAGCTTGGGGTCGGGGGGCGCTTACAATGAGCAGTTCTTC. It codes for CASSLGSGGAYNEQFF.

The V gene is TRBV27, the J gene TRBJ2-5, with 9 nucleotides matching TRBD2. Germline CDR1 reads MNHEY; CDR2 reads SMNVEV (reference sequence). The CDR3 loop spans 16 amino acids. Trimming cost V 1 base and J 3 bases; bases outside gene matches: 6. The CDR3 coding sequence is TGTGCCAGCAGTTTATTTGGCGCTAGCGGGAAAGAGACCCAGTACTTC. Its translation is CASSLFGASGKETQYF.

V and J are TRBV12-3 or TRBV12-4 and TRBJ2-7, with D unclear. V was shortened by 3 bases and J by 2 bases, with 8 bases between the two germline ends. The CDR3 contains 13 residues. The CDR3 protein is CASSFGGTYEQYF. For the CDR3, the DNA is TGTGCCAGCAGTTTTGGCGGAACCTACGAGCAGTACTTC.

This clone was counted once. This chain connects TRBV5-1 to TRBJ1-2; no definite D call. Germline CDR1 SGHRS, CDR2 YFSETQ. The V gene lost 0 bases and the J gene lost 6 bases, with 12 bases spanning the gap. This CDR3 comprises 14 residues. The DNA for the CDR3 is TGCGCCAGCAGCTTGGCAGTAGGAGGTGATGGCTACACCTTC. This sequence encodes CASSLAVGGDGYTF.

This chain's CDR3 is CATSDFPTAYEQYF. DNA for the CDR3: TGTGCCACCAGTGATTTCCCGACAGCTTACGAGCAGTACTTC. The chain carries TRBV24-1 and TRBJ2-7; weak D call: TRBD1 (5 bases). V was pared by 1 base and J by 4 bases, with 10 bases between. Germline CDR1 is KGHDR and CDR2 is SFDVKD. This CDR3 comprises 14 residues.

Points on this clone: The same CDR3 is also encoded by other DNA sequences in this sample. The V and J genes are TRBV11-2 and TRBJ2-7, with D possibly being TRBD2 (7 bases). CDR1 and CDR2 from the germline V gene are SGHAT and FQNNGV. V was clipped by 1 base and J by 3 bases, with 10 bases between them. The length of the CDR3 is 14 residues. The CDR3 DNA reads as TGTGCCAGCAGCTTAGGAAGGGGGGGCTACGAGCAGTACTTC. Protein sequence: CASSLGRGGYEQYF.

The CDR3 DNA sequence: TGTGCCAGCAGGTGGGGGACAGGGGCCTACGAGCAGTACTTC. Translated, it gives CASRWGTGAYEQYF. This sequence joins TRBV6-5 and TRBJ2-7; 10 bases agree with TRBD1. The CDR3 has 14 amino acids. CDR1 is MNHEY, CDR2 SVGAGI, per germline. Losses at the gene ends were 6 bases for V and 2 bases for J; bases not matched to a gene: 4.

The rearrangement joins TRBV6-2 or TRBV6-3 to TRBJ1-6; D ambiguous. V lost 0 bases and J lost 9, with 12 bases in between. CDR3 length: 15 residues. Per germline, CDR1 MNHEY and CDR2 SVGEGT. Here the CDR3 reads CASSYSMEGGSPLHF. The CDR3 DNA sequence: TGTGCCAGCAGTTACTCGATGGAGGGTGGTTCACCCCTCCACTTT.

The rearrangement uses TRBV25-1 and TRBJ2-5; 11 bases are a match to TRBD2. Germline loops: CDR1 MGHDK, CDR2 SYGVNS. V gave up 5 bases and J gave up 5 bases; unmatched junction bases: 13. The CDR3 spans 17 residues. The CDR3 nucleotides are TGTGCCAGCAGTCCGCTAGCGGGGGGTTCCGGGGTCGAGACCCAGTACTTC. Protein product: CASSPLAGGSGVETQYF.

The chain recombines TRBV2 with TRBJ2-7, with TRBD1 as a possible D gene (5 bases). This CDR3 region has 16 residues. Germline V gene data show CDR1 as SNHLY and CDR2 as FYNNEI. V gave up 11 bases and J gave up 0 bases, with 23 bases separating them. In nucleotides, the CDR3 is TGTGCCGCTGGTAGACAGCCCATAAGGAGCTCCTACGAGCAGTACTTC. This codes for CAAGRQPIRSSYEQYF.

This chain connects TRBV11-2 to TRBJ2-7; TRBD2 matches at 9 bases. The CDR3 is made up of 14 amino acids. With V trimmed by 6 bases and J by 2 bases, 5 bases remained unmatched. Germline loops: CDR1 SGHAT, CDR2 FQNNGV. This chain's CDR3 is CASRQRGATYEQYF. The CDR3 region has the DNA TGTGCCAGCAGGCAGCGGGGGGCGACCTACGAGCAGTACTTC.

V and J are TRBV6-6 and TRBJ1-1, with 8 bases that match TRBD1. The V gene end was trimmed by 5 bases and the J gene end by 6 bases; junction bases not matched to a gene: 5. The CDR3 extends over 13 amino acids. Germline V gives CDR1 MNHNY, CDR2 SVGAGI (reference sequence). CDR3 coding DNA: TGTGCCAGCAGTCCTGGACAGGGTGCTGAAGCTTTCTTT. The encoded protein is CASSPGQGAEAFF.

The chain recombines TRBV11-2 with TRBJ2-7, with D perhaps matching TRBD2 (6 bases). This CDR3 contains 16 residues. Germline V CDR1 and CDR2: SGHAT, FQNNGV. V lost 2 bases and J 4 bases, leaving 18 bases between the germline ends. The CDR3 sequence is CASSLSFRDLKYEQYF. Written as DNA, the CDR3 is TGTGCCAGCAGCTTATCCTTCCGGGACTTAAAGTACGAGCAGTACTTC.

The chain recombines TRBV6-5 with TRBJ1-5; D is undetermined. CDR1 MNHEY and CDR2 SVGAGI come from the germline V gene. The CDR3 runs to 14 residues. The V end lost 6 bases, the J end lost 7 bases, and 16 bases lay between the germline ends. The DNA of the CDR3 is TGTGCCAGCAGACACCGAGAGGGTGTGCAGCCCCAGCATTTT. Translating it yields CASRHREGVQPQHF.